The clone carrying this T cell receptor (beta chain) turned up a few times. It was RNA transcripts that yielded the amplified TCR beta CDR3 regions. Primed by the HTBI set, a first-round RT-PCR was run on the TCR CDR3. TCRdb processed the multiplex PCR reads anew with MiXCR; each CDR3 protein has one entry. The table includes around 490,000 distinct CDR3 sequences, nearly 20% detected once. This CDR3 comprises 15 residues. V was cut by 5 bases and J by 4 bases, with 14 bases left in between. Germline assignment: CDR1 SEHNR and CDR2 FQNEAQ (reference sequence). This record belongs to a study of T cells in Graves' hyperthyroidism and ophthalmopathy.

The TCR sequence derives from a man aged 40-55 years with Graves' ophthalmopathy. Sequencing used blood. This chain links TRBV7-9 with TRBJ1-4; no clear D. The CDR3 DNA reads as TGTGCCAGCAGCCAACAAGGGTTGGGTAATGAAAAACTGTTTTTT. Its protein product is CASSQQGLGNEKLFF.